The 31 T cell receptor beta chains below come from one sample, sequenced in a study of blood T cell repertoires in COVID-19. Profiling relied on immunoSEQ multiplex PCR, and the TCRdb table lists in-frame clones only, not all of them. The table lists 95,000 to 150,000 clones, around 88% of them singletons. Sequencing was carried out using peripheral blood. The receptors come from a woman in her 50s with active or convalescent COVID-19.

This chain joins TRBV5-1 and TRBJ2-2; no definite D call. The CDR3 has 13 residues. Trimming removed 5 bases at V and 4 bases at J, with 9 bases between. In germline, CDR1 is SGHRS, CDR2 YFSETQ. DNA for the CDR3: TGCGCCAGCAGTCTCTCCAGCACCGGGGAGCTGTTTTTT. Its translation is CASSLSSTGELFF.

The CDR3: CAWSRGRDYEQYF. The CDR3 DNA is TGTGCCTGGAGTCGGGGGAGGGACTACGAGCAGTACTTC. V usage is TRBV30 and J usage is TRBJ2-7, with 7 bases lining up with TRBD2. The CDR3 is 13 amino acids. The germline CDR1 and CDR2 sequences are GTSNPN and SVGIG (reference sequence). The ends lost 2 bases at V and 3 bases at J; junction bases unmatched: 4.

The CDR3 loop reads CASGDRGPGYTF. In nucleotides, the CDR3 is TGTGCCAGCGGCGACAGGGGGCCTGGCTACACCTTC. J is TRBJ1-2 and V is TRBV6-5, with TRBD1 matching 10 bases. Germline V gene data show CDR1 as MNHEY and CDR2 as SVGAGI. J was trimmed by 7 bases and V by 8 bases; bases with no gene match: 4. The CDR3 runs to 12 residues.

The V call is TRBV4-2, the J call TRBJ2-3; TRBD1 might be the D (6 bases). V lost 0 bases to trimming and J lost 4 bases, with 11 bases between them. This CDR3 has 15 residues. CDR1 is LGHNA and CDR2 is YNFKEQ in the germline V gene. The CDR3 loop reads CASSQEAQGPDTQYF. CDR3 DNA: TGTGCCAGCAGCCAAGAAGCACAGGGCCCAGATACGCAGTATTTT.

This chain uses TRBV7-2 with TRBJ2-3; 8 bases are shared with TRBD2. Trimming took 5 bases from V and 0 from J; bases not matched to a gene: 4. This CDR3 contains 15 residues. The germline V gene has CDR1 SGHTA and CDR2 FQGNSA. CDR3 sequence (DNA): TGTGCCAGCAGCCCAAAGCGGGAGAGCACAGATACGCAGTATTTT. Protein product: CASSPKRESTDTQYF.

The V call is TRBV4-1, the J call TRBJ2-1; 11 nucleotides match TRBD2. The CDR3 extends over 20 amino acids. Germline loops: CDR1 MGHRA, CDR2 YSYEKL. With V trimmed by 2 bases and J by 4 bases, 16 bases remained unmatched. The CDR3 bases are TGCGCCAGCAGCCAACCTACCGGGACTAGCGGCCTCAGGGGGTACAATGAGCAGTTCTTC. This gives the protein CASSQPTGTSGLRGYNEQFF.

V is TRBV6-2 or TRBV6-3 and J is TRBJ1-2, with 7 bases that match TRBD1. With V trimmed by 6 bases and J by 11 bases, 9 bases remained unmatched. Germline CDR1 MNHEY, CDR2 SVGEGT. This CDR3 is 12 amino acids long. The chain's CDR3 is CASSPGTAVYTF. The CDR3 region has the DNA TGTGCCAGCAGCCCCGGGACAGCAGTTTACACCTTC.

The chain is built from TRBV25-1 and TRBJ2-1, with TRBD1 identical over 7 bases. The CDR3 loop spans 16 amino acids. The ends lost 4 bases at V and 0 bases at J; junction bases unmatched: 6. CDR1 and CDR2 (germline): MGHDK, SYGVNS. CDR3 nucleotide sequence: TGTGCCAGCAGTGTGGACAGGACTCTCTCCTACAATGAGCAGTTCTTC. Its translation is CASSVDRTLSYNEQFF.

This sequence joins TRBV12-3 or TRBV12-4 and TRBJ2-1; D may be TRBD1 (6 bases). The CDR3 is 13 residues long. The ends were cut back, 5 bases at V and 6 bases at J, with 11 bases in the middle. This CDR3 is CASSLTGSNEQFF. The CDR3 DNA reads TGTGCCAGCAGTCTTACAGGGAGCAATGAGCAGTTCTTC.

V gene TRBV4-3 combines with J gene TRBJ1-4, with TRBD1 identical over 7 bases. The J segment lost 3 bases and the V segment lost 1 base, leaving 5 bases of the junction unmatched. The CDR3 consists of 16 residues. In germline, CDR1 is LGHNA, CDR2 YSLEER. Here the CDR3 DNA reads TGCGCCAGCAGCCAAGGGGGAAGGGGGCCTAATGAAAAACTGTTTTTT. This translates into CASSQGGRGPNEKLFF.

This chain links TRBV18 with TRBJ2-5, with TRBD1 identical over 10 bases. J was trimmed by 4 bases and V by 4 bases; bases with no gene match: 6. The germline gives CDR1 KGHSH, CDR2 LQKENI. The CDR3 spans 15 residues. In DNA, the CDR3 is TGTGCCAGCTCACTCGGGACAGGGGCGGGAGAGACCCAGTACTTC. The encoded protein is CASSLGTGAGETQYF. Full variable domain (missing parts from reference TRBV18 and TRBJ2-5): NAGVMQNPRHLVRRRGQEARLRCSPMKGHSHVYWYRQLPEEGLKFMVYLQKENIIDESGMPKERFSAEFPKEGPSILRIQQVVRGDSAAYFCASSLGTGAGETQYFGPGTRLLVL.

The chain combines TRBV6-2 or TRBV6-3 with TRBJ2-7, with TRBD2 matching 10 bases. The CDR3 is 15 residues long. J was trimmed by 5 bases and V by 2 bases; bases with no gene match: 6. Looked up from germline, CDR1 is MNHEY and CDR2 is SVGEGT. The CDR3 DNA reads as TGTGCCAGCAGTTACGGTCCTAGCGGGAGCAACGAGCAGTACTTC. Translated, it gives CASSYGPSGSNEQYF.

This clone was detected once. The chain couples TRBV29-1 to TRBJ2-5; possible D gene TRBD1, 5 bases. V was trimmed by 7 bases and J by 0 bases, leaving 18 bases between them. The germline gives CDR1 SQVTM, CDR2 ANQGSEA. The CDR3 consists of 15 residues. CDR3: CSAAPVQADQETQYF. In DNA form, the CDR3 reads TGCAGCGCCGCTCCGGTACAGGCCGACCAAGAGACCCAGTACTTC.

The V call is TRBV20-1, the J call TRBJ2-4; the match to TRBD1 covers 9 bases. The germline V gene has CDR1 DFQATT and CDR2 SNEGSKA (reference sequence). This CDR3 is built from 15 residues. V was pared by 3 bases and J by 4 bases, with 7 bases of the junction left unmatched. CDR3 residues: CSASILGTGKNIQYF. The CDR3 DNA is TGCAGTGCTAGTATATTGGGGACAGGGAAAAACATTCAGTACTTC.

The rearrangement joins TRBV12-3 or TRBV12-4 to TRBJ1-2; the D gene is possibly TRBD1 (6 bases). The CDR3 runs 13 residues. V lost 5 bases and J 4 bases, leaving 11 bases between the germline ends. CDR3 nucleotide sequence: TGTGCCAGCAGTCCTACAGGGCTCTATGGCTACACCTTC. Protein: CASSPTGLYGYTF.

The J gene is TRBJ1-1, the V gene TRBV7-9, with D possibly matching TRBD1 (6 bases). Trimming took off 5 bases at V and 3 bases at J, with 10 bases between the two ends. This CDR3 has 13 residues. In germline, CDR1 is SEHNR, CDR2 FQNEAQ (reference sequence). The CDR3, as DNA: TGTGCCAGCAGCCGGACAGACTACACTGAAGCTTTCTTT. Translated, it gives CASSRTDYTEAFF.

This chain connects TRBV7-6 to TRBJ2-3; TRBD2 is a possible D gene (6 bases). Trimming took 4 bases from V and 0 from J, leaving 14 bases between them. This CDR3 is 16 amino acids long. Germline V gene lookup returns CDR1 SGHVS and CDR2 FNYEAQ. CDR3 in amino acids: CASSSVRLGSTDTQYF. The CDR3 DNA is TGTGCCAGCAGCTCCGTAAGACTAGGTAGCACAGATACGCAGTATTTT.

V is TRBV4-3 and J is TRBJ1-3; possibly TRBD1 for D (5 bases). The V gene lost 0 bases and the J gene lost 5 bases, with 14 bases spanning the gap. The germline V gene encodes CDR1 LGHNA and CDR2 YSLEER. This CDR3 region has 16 residues. CDR3 residues: CASSQEGSPGRNTIYF. In DNA form, the CDR3 reads TGCGCCAGCAGCCAAGAAGGCTCGCCAGGGCGAAACACCATATATTTT.

With respect to this clone: No conserved phenylalanine or tryptophan ends this CDR3, so it is likely a read error. No DNA is shown, since the ends of the CDR3 on it are uncertain; the CDR3 is the one TCRdb lists. The chain is built from TRBV5-1 and TRBJ1-5. Ends included, the CDR3 has 11 residues. Per the germline V gene, CDR1 is SGHRS and CDR2 is YFSETQ. CDR3 protein: CASSYYSLVPL.

This clone turned up a few times. The chain is built from TRBV7-3 and TRBJ2-2, with D perhaps TRBD2 (6 bases). The CDR3 length is 15 residues. From germline, CDR1 is SGHTA and CDR2 FQGTGA. Trimming stripped 3 bases from V and 4 bases from J, with 12 bases between. For the CDR3, the DNA is TGTGCCAGCAGCTTTCTTGGGGGGTCCACCGGGGAGCTGTTTTTT. Its protein is CASSFLGGSTGELFF.

This chain connects TRBV5-1 to TRBJ2-1, with D possibly being TRBD1 (5 bases). Germline V gene lookup returns CDR1 SGHRS and CDR2 YFSETQ. Trimming cost V 1 base and J 11 bases, with 13 bases left between them. This CDR3 contains 13 residues. CDR3: CASSLRQGRQQFF. CDR3 DNA sequence: TGCGCCAGCAGCTTGAGGCAGGGCCGGCAGCAGTTCTTC. Drawing the rest from reference TRBV5-1 and TRBJ2-1, the complete variable domain is KAGVTQTPRYLIKTRGQQVTLSCSPISGHRSVSWYQQTPGQGLQFLFEYFSETQRNKGNFPGRFSGRQFSNSRSEMNVSTLELGDSALYLCASSLRQGRQQFFGPGTRLTVL.

This chain links TRBV7-8 with TRBJ1-4, with D uncertain. Trimming pared 3 bases from V and 0 bases from J, leaving 5 bases between. The CDR3 has 14 residues. Germline V gene lookup returns CDR1 SGHVS and CDR2 FQNEAQ. The CDR3 loop is CASSFIATNEKLFF. As DNA, the CDR3 is TGTGCCAGCAGCTTTATTGCAACTAATGAAAAACTGTTTTTT.

The chain uses TRBV3-1 (or the pseudogene TRBV3-2) and TRBJ1-2; the D gene is possibly TRBD1 (6 bases). V was shortened by 4 bases and J by 4 bases, with 13 bases between the two germline ends. The V gene's germline CDR1 is LGHDT and CDR2 YNNKEL (reference sequence). The CDR3 runs 14 residues. CDR3 amino acids: CASSRRTAFYGYTF. The CDR3 DNA is TGTGCCAGCAGCCGTAGGACAGCCTTCTATGGCTACACCTTC.

V gene TRBV10-2 combines with J gene TRBJ2-7; TRBD2 is a possible D gene (7 bases). The germline V and J ends were trimmed by 1 base and 6 bases, with 16 bases remaining between them. CDR3 length: 15 residues. Germline loops: CDR1 WSHSY, CDR2 SAAADI. The CDR3 nucleotides are TGCGCCAGCAGTGAGTTTGTCGGGGGGCGCGCCGAGCAGTACTTC. It is translated as CASSEFVGGRAEQYF.

V and J are TRBV4-3 and TRBJ2-7; a possible D gene is TRBD1 (5 bases). With 0 bases removed from V and 3 bases from J, the gap between germline ends came to 15 bases. Germline V CDR1 and CDR2: LGHNA, YSLEER. This CDR3 region has 16 residues. The CDR3 reads CASSQEGRTGFYEQYF. In DNA, the CDR3 is TGCGCCAGCAGCCAAGAAGGGCGAACAGGTTTCTACGAGCAGTACTTC.

The CDR3 sequence: CASSHDGQSNQPQHF. As DNA, the CDR3 is TGCGCCAGCAGCCATGATGGACAGAGCAATCAGCCCCAGCATTTT. This chain connects TRBV4-1 to TRBJ1-5; D possibly corresponds to TRBD1 (6 bases). The CDR3 has 15 amino acids. Germline V CDR1 and CDR2: MGHRA, YSYEKL. Trimming cost V 3 bases and J 1 base, with 10 bases left between them.

The rearrangement links TRBV6-2 or TRBV6-3 to TRBJ2-1; D remains unclear. CDR1 is MNHEY and CDR2 is SVGEGT in the germline V gene. V dropped 6 bases and J dropped 0 bases, with 21 bases sitting between them. The CDR3 consists of 18 residues. This CDR3 is CASSFTLTRRYSYNEQFF. CDR3 nucleotides: TGTGCCAGCAGCTTTACTCTTACGCGGCGCTACTCCTACAATGAGCAGTTCTTC.

There are a few counts of this clone. The gene calls are TRBV28 and TRBJ1-1; D gene uncertain. With 5 bases removed from V and 0 bases from J, the gap between germline ends came to 13 bases. Germline V gene lookup returns CDR1 MDHEN and CDR2 SYDVKM. CDR3 length equals 15 residues. This CDR3 is CASSTGGHLNTEAFF. CDR3 coding DNA: TGTGCCAGCAGTACCGGAGGGCACCTGAACACTGAAGCTTTCTTT.

The chain combines TRBV29-1 with TRBJ2-7; possible D gene TRBD2, 6 bases. CDR3 length: 13 amino acids. V was trimmed by 6 bases and J by 4 bases, leaving 16 bases between them. The germline V gene encodes CDR1 SQVTM and CDR2 ANQGSEA. The CDR3 bases are TGCAGCGTGGCAGCGGGCCCTTTTTACGAGCAGTACTTC. Translating gives CSVAAGPFYEQYF.

Details on this clone: This CDR3 is also generated by other DNA sequences in the sample. The gene calls are TRBV7-9 and TRBJ1-2; the D gene is possibly TRBD1 (5 bases). The ends were cut back, 2 bases at V and 2 bases at J, with 6 bases in the middle. Per germline, CDR1 SEHNR and CDR2 FQNEAQ (reference sequence). The CDR3 runs 13 residues. CDR3: CASSLQGNYGYTF. In DNA form, the CDR3 reads TGTGCCAGCAGCTTACAGGGCAACTATGGCTACACCTTC.

The V gene is TRBV19, the J gene TRBJ2-1; a possible D gene is TRBD2 (5 bases). Germline values: CDR1 LNHDA, CDR2 SQIVND (reference sequence). V shed 4 bases and J shed 7 bases, with 14 bases lying between them. The CDR3 is 14 amino acids. In DNA, the CDR3 is TGTGCCAGTAGTAGAGGAACTCCGGGGAATGAGCAGTTCTTC. As protein: CASSRGTPGNEQFF.